What follows is one T cell receptor (beta chain) and its context. Its antigen is still unknown. Base qualities were left out, and no much larger clone turns up one base away. Between the V and J ends, shortened by 5 bases and 5 bases respectively, the junction contains 15 bases. Reading from cysteine to phenylalanine, the CDR3 counts 15 amino acids. The kept DNA is CDR3 alone, 45 bases in frame from the first base. The germline V gene (reference sequence) supplies CDR1 SEHNR and CDR2 FQNEAQ. This sample stems from a study of neoadjuvant nivolumab and ipilimumab in lung cancer (dated by TCRdb to 2020 to 2022). General notes on the study: Intravenous nivolumab was dosed at 3 mg/kg on days 1, 15 and 29, and in the combination arm ipilimumab 1 mg/kg was added on day 1 only. The study compared TCR repertoires in pretherapy (baseline) peripheral blood with TCR repertoires in tumors resected at surgery following neoadjuvant immune checkpoint blockade. In the trial, approximately 42 patients with operable NSCLC were treated, of whom around 23 were randomized to nivolumab monotherapy and about 20 to nivolumab plus ipilimumab. The primary endpoint of the trial was the rate of major pathologic response (MPR) in the intention-to-treat population of each study arm. Matched pretherapy and resected tumor pairs were analyzed for seven patients: four treated with nivolumab and three with nivolumab plus ipilimumab.

Library prep was done by the immunoSEQ multiplex PCR assay. The published analysis was carried out like this. Repertoires were summarized in terms of richness and clonality, and significantly expanded and contracted clones between pre- and post-therapy samples were identified. Entries here come from immuneACCESS through TCRdb and include only in-frame sequences with V and J called. Some clones fail to appear in such tables; in the studies checked, an unresolved V gene covers under half of the shortfall, and the cause of the remainder is unknown. D and trimming were read from the DNA, whereas the V and J calls and clone size are those reported in that table. The sample contains more than 15,000 clones, 79% of them found a single time. The ten largest clones add up to 9% of the sample. The sample's time point label, decoded: at surgical resection after neoadjuvant nivolumab +/- ipilimumab. The samples were obtained from NEOSTAR, a phase 2 randomized trial that tested neoadjuvant nivolumab or nivolumab plus ipilimumab, followed by surgery, in operable NSCLC.

General study outcomes and caveats: Greater TCR richness and clonality were observed in resected tumors than in tumor-adjacent uninvolved lung, and increases were observed in more dual-therapy-treated tumors. From pretherapy to surgery, tumor T-cell richness and clonality went up in three of three dual-therapy tumors, versus only two of four nivolumab-treated tumors. A small number of samples was subjected to TCR sequencing. Pretherapy blood TCR richness correlated positively with richness in tumors resected after neoadjuvant therapy (Spearman R ≈ 0.79). There was no significant correlation between TCR clonality and pathologic tumor regression, and just a single major-pathologic-response sample was available for the clonality-regression analysis.

Sample: tumor tissue, taken after neoadjuvant nivolumab, alone or with ipilimumab, at or shortly before surgery. This chain joins TRBV7-9 to TRBJ1-4; the D gene is perhaps TRBD1, from 5 matching bases. The clonotype comes from an adult with non-small cell lung cancer. The DNA is TGTGCCAGCAGCACCCTGGGGGTAACAAATGAAAAACTGTTTTTT. It translates as CASSTLGVTNEKLFF.